This T cell receptor beta chain was retrieved from a study of T-cell reconstitution after alpha-beta-depleted transplantation in children. The table lists this clonotype with a few counts. It was with unique molecular identifiers that the TCRbeta library was prepared. Each CDR3 protein gets one entry after TCRdb re-called the PCR reads with MiXCR. In the table there are hundreds of thousands of distinct CDR3 sequences, around 15% of which are singletons. V lost 5 bases to trimming and J lost 0 bases; unmatched junction nucleotides: 11. This CDR3 contains 18 residues. Germline V gene sequence: CDR1 WSHSY, CDR2 SAAADI.

This chain joins TRBV10-2 and TRBJ1-5; 9 bases match TRBD1. Sample: PBMCs, mostly from graft donor cells, taken 360 days after TCRalphabeta/CD19-depleted stem cell transplant. The origin of this receptor is a male patient between 2 and 9 years old who had a stem cell transplant for acute lymphoblastic leukemia, so the T cells may come from the graft donor. CDR3 in amino acids: CASSPRQGGGSSNQPQHF. In nucleotides, the CDR3 is TGCGCCAGCAGTCCCCGACAGGGGGGCGGCTCTAGCAATCAGCCCCAGCATTTT.